Below, one TCR beta chain is given with its context. The clone's antigen remains unknown. Qualities for individual bases were not recorded, and no much larger clone is one base off. The sample originates from a study of shared clonotypes between healthy human individuals (dated by TCRdb to about 2020). About the study as a whole: A few men and a couple of women, aged 18 to 49 years, made up the cohort. The study deeply sequenced blood TCR repertoires of five healthy adults to estimate repertoire size and the extent of clonotype sharing between individuals. Libraries were prepared and TCR repertoires were sequenced by different laboratories using diverse techniques, in order to increase sequencing depth and limit assay-specific biases. For each donor, CD4 naive and CD4 memory were each run on three plates, CD8 naive on two plates, and CD8 memory on one plate. Per donor, leukapheresis produced somewhere between about 0.94 and 10 billion PBMCs.

Using the deep immunoSEQ assay, TCR CDR3 regions were amplified from genomic DNA by multiplex PCR. Extracted genomic DNA from each cell subset was spread evenly across all wells of several immunoSEQ 96-well plates, with each plate serving as a replicate. For sorted subsets, each replicate PCR was loaded with 150 to 250 ng genomic DNA, equivalent to roughly 30,000 T cell genomes. The purified libraries were quantified using a Qubit 3.0 fluorometer, sized with a Bioanalyzer 2100, and then quantified again using the KAPA Library Quantification kit. Every immunoSEQ 96-well plate was sequenced on a dedicated single-read 150-cycle Illumina NextSeq 550 flow cell. The authors' analysis ran thus. Because only junctional sequences without quality scores were contained in the immunoSEQ output, filtering matching that applied to full-length reads could not be performed. To assign V/J genes and CDR3, sequences were annotated against IMGT germline references using PyIR, a Python wrapper for IgBLAST v1.9. Reads with weak V/J assignments (E-value above 1e-6), missing CDR3, stop codons, out-of-frame junctions, or ambiguous translated residues were removed. A V3J clonotype was defined by an identical inferred V gene, J gene, and CDR3 amino acid sequence. Percentage overlap between repertoires was calculated by dividing the number of shared unique clonotypes by the size of the smaller repertoire. RTK rarefaction, the Chao1 estimator, and Recon v2.1 estimates of unobserved clonotypes were used to assess repertoire richness. Generation probabilities for all TCRbeta clonotypes obtained by the gDNA method from a few donors were computed using OLGA. TCRdb stores this immuneACCESS table with in-frame sequences only. Part of the clones is absent; in the studies checked, under half of the shortfall reflects unresolved V genes, and no reason is known for the rest. Clone size and the V and J calls come from that table; the DNA yielded D and trimming. This sample lists 700,000 to 950,000 clones; around 96% were detected once. Over 0.2% of the sample lies in the top ten.

CD8 naive samples were CD45RO-negative cells positively selected for CCR7, giving a CD45RA+CCR7+ population that excluded TemRA cells. Donors were healthy HIV-negative adults with no recently reported acute infections or vaccinations. All donors were Caucasian adults living in Nashville, Tennessee, USA. Blood was collected by leukapheresis, and PBMCs were isolated by Ficoll-Histopaque density gradient centrifugation and then cryopreserved in liquid nitrogen vapor phase. Analytical flow cytometry was used to check the purity and quantity of every magnetically sorted T cell population. Genomic DNA was isolated from every sorted fraction and measured by UV absorbance on a Nanodrop 2000c. Looking up the germline V gene (reference sequence) yields CDR1 GTSNPN and CDR2 SVGIG. Relative to germline, V is 5 bases shorter and J is 4 bases shorter, with 9 bases between their ends. The CDR3 spans 12 residues, from the cysteine through the phenylalanine. The sequence is cut down to CDR3 DNA, 36 bases in frame from base 1.

The study at large found these results: Incomplete sequencing was indicated by rarefaction of sorted-subset datasets, despite the large sequencing depth. Naive subsets generally had larger estimated clonotype richness than memory subsets. Sampling was restricted to blood, and TCR repertoires in tissue are likely to differ from TCR repertoires in blood. When a few donors were compared, the shared fraction of clonotypes was approximately 5% for naive CD4, around 3.5% for naive CD8, 2.3% for memory CD4, and less than 0.5% for memory CD8. The small number of donors limited the genetic and exposure-history diversity represented. Compared with non-shared clonotypes, clonotypes shared by all four sorted-subset donors had higher generation probabilities. Pairwise subsampling led to the expectation that sequencing depth would affect the degree of clonotype sharing among donors.

The receptor was isolated from a man younger than 40 in good health. The chain uses TRBV30 and TRBJ1-5; the D region possibly corresponds to TRBD1 (5 bases align). What was sequenced was naive CD8+ T cells sorted from blood. The cell subset or site label of this sample denotes: CD45RA+CCR7+. The bases read TGTGCCTGGGCAGGGTTAAATCAGCCCCAGCATTTT. It translates as CAWAGLNQPQHF.